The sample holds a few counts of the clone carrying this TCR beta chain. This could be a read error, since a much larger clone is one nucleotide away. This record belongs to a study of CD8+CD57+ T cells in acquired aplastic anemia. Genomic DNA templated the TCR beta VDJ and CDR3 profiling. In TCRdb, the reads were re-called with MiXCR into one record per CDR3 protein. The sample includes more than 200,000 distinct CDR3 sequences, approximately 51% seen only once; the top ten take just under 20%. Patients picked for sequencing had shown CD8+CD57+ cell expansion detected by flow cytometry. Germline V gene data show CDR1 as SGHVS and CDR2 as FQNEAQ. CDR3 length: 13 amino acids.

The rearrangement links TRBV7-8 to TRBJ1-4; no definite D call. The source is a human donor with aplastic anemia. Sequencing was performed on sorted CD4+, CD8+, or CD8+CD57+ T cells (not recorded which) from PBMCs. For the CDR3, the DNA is TGTGCCAGCACAACTGACCGTAATGAAAAACTGTCTTTT. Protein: CASTTDRNEKLSF.